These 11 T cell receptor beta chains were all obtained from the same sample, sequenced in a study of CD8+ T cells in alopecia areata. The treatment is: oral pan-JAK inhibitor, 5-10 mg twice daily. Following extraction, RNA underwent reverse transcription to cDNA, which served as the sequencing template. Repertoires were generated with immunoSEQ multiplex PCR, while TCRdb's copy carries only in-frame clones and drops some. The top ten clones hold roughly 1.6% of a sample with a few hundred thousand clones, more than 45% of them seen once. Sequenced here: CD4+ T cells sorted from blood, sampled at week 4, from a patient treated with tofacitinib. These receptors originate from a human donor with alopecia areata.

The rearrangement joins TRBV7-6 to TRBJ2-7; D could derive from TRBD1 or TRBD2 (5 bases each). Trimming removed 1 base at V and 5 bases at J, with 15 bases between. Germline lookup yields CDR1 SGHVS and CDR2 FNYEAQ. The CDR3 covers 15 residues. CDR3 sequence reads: CASSLGSAGTHEQYF. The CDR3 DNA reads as TGTGCCAGCAGCTTAGGGAGTGCAGGGACCCACGAGCAGTACTTC.

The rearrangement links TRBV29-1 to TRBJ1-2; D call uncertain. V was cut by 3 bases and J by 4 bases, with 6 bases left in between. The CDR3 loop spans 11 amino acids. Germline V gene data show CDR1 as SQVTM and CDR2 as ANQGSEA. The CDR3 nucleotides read TGCAGCGTTGATTCAGGCTATGGCTACACCTTC. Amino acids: CSVDSGYGYTF.

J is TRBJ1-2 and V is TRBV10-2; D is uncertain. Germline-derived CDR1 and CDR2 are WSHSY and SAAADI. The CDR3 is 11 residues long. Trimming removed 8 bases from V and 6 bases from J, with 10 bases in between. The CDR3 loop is CASFGPDGYTF. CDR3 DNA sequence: TGCGCCAGCTTCGGTCCTGATGGCTACACCTTC.

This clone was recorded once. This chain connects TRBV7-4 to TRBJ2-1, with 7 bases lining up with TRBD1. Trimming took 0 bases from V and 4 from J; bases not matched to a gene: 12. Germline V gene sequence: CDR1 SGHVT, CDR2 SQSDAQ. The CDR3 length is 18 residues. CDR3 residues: CASSLATPTGLGYNEQFF. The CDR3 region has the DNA TGTGCCAGCAGCTTAGCCACCCCGACAGGGCTAGGATACAATGAGCAGTTCTTC.

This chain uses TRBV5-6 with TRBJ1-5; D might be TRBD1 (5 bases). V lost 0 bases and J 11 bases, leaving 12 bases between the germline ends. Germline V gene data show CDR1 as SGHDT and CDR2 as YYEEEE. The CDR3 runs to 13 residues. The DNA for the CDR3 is TGTGCCAGCAGCTTGGATGGTGGAGGGGCCCAGCATTTT. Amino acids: CASSLDGGGAQHF.

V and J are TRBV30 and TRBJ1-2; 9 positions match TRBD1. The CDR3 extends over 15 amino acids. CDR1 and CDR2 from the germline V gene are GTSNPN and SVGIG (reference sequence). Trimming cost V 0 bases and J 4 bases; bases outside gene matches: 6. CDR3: CAWSVLKTGGYGYTF. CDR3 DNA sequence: TGTGCCTGGAGTGTACTGAAGACAGGGGGCTATGGCTACACCTTC.

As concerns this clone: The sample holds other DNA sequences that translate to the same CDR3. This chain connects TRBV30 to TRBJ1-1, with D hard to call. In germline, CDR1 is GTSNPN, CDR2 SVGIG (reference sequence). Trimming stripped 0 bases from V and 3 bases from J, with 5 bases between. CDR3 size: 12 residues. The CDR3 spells CAWSVQDTEAFF. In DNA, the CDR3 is TGTGCCTGGAGTGTACAAGACACTGAAGCTTTCTTT.

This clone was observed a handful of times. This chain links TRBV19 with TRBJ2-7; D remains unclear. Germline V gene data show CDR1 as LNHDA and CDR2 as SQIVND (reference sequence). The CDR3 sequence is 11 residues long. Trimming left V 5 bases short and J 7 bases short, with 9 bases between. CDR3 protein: CASSVHGEQYF. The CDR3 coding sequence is TGTGCCAGTAGTGTCCACGGGGAGCAGTACTTC.

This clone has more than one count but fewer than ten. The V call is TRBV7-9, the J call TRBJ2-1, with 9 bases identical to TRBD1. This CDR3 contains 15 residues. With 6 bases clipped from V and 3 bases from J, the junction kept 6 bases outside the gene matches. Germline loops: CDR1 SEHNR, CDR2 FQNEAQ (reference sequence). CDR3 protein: CASSPGQGSYNEQFF. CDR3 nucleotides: TGTGCCAGCAGTCCAGGACAGGGGAGCTACAATGAGCAGTTCTTC.

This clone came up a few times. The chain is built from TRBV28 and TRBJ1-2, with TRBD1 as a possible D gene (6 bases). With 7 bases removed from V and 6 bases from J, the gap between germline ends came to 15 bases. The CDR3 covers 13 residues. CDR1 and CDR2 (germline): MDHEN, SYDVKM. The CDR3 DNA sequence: TGTGCCAGCACCCAACAGGGACGGCATGGCTACACCTTC. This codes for CASTQQGRHGYTF.

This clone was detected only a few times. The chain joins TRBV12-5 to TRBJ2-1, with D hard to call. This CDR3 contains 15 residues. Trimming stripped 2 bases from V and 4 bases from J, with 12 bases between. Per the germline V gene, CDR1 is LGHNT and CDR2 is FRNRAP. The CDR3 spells CASGLFQVLYNEQFF. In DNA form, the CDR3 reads TGTGCTAGTGGTTTGTTCCAGGTACTATACAATGAGCAGTTCTTC.